The entry below gives a single T cell receptor beta chain sequence along with its context. Its antigen is unknown. The data were taken from a study of cytotoxic CD8 clonotypes in ibrutinib-treated CLL. Study in general: On average, each sample had a few hundred thousand productive templates and approximately 100,000 productive rearrangements.

General observations from the study: Sustained-remission and progressing patients had different sampling times. Elevated clonality accompanied ibrutinib response, with a return toward baseline values at progression.

Method: immunoSEQ multiplex PCR; TCRdb's copy keeps in-frame clones and lacks some. The sample has 200,000 to 250,000 clones; roughly 70% are singletons. CDR3 length: 12 residues. The germline V gene has CDR1 MNHEY and CDR2 SVGAGI. V gave up 5 bases and J gave up 5 bases, with 9 bases separating them. This clonotype was sampled from a human donor with chronic lymphocytic leukemia. The chain carries TRBV6-5 and TRBJ1-1, with no clear D. Sequencing was performed on PBMCs, taken after 24 months of ibrutinib treatment. The CDR3 DNA follows: TGTGCCAGCAGTCCGGTGGGGACTGAAGCTTTCTTT. Translating gives CASSPVGTEAFF.